The clone carrying this T cell receptor beta chain showed up many times. The antigen remains unidentified. This specimen comes from a study of CD8+CD57+ T cells in acquired aplastic anemia. At the level of the study: Yields of DNA that came from sorted CD4+ and CD8+ cells averaged roughly 3.3 ug.

The CDR3 runs 11 residues. The germline gives CDR1 SGHTS, CDR2 YDEGEE. The V gene lost 1 base and the J gene lost 7 bases, with 2 bases spanning the gap. It was genomic DNA that served as the template for profiling TCR beta VDJ and CDR3. TCRdb used MiXCR to reprocess the reads, holding one entry per CDR3 protein. The sample has some 290,000 distinct CDR3 sequences, 45% to 65% seen once. Study outcomes and limitations: Patients and controls shared around 30 CD8+ CDR3 sequences. Patient and control CD8+ Simpson's diversity was not significantly different.

The sequence was obtained from a human donor with severe aplastic anemia or a healthy control (not recorded which). Sequenced: sorted CD4+, CD8+, or CD8+CD57+ T cells (not recorded which) from PBMCs. This chain joins TRBV5-8 and TRBJ2-2; D is ambiguous. The CDR3 loop is CASSLFGELFF. The DNA for the CDR3 is TGTGCCAGCAGCTTGTTCGGGGAGCTGTTTTTT.